This T cell receptor (beta chain) was profiled in a study of tumor-infiltrating lymphocytes in primary liver carcinoma. The wider study: The patients comprised men and women between the ages of 30 and 69 years. Per sample, productive TCRbeta reads numbered roughly 3.5 to 8 million, similar across tissue types. Study outcomes and limitations: Tumors carried a top-250-clone fraction significantly exceeding that of blood (p = 0.039). Since sampling was bulk and unsorted, CD4+ and CD8+ repertoires were not compared.

The template, about 510 ng total RNA, yielded TCR beta cDNA made with a constant-region primer. TCR beta libraries came from three nested multiplex PCR rounds using slightly modified ARM-PCR. For around 11 cycles apiece, the opening two PCR rounds ran with TRBV1-TRBV30 forward primers and a C-beta reverse primer. TCRdb used MiXCR to reprocess the multiplex PCR reads, holding one entry per CDR3 protein. This repertoire shows about 330,000 distinct CDR3 sequences, about two thirds found once; its top ten account for under 8.5%. This clonotype was seen a few times. Its target is unknown. Trimming took 9 bases from V and 3 from J, leaving 14 bases between them. Per germline, CDR1 PRHDT and CDR2 FYEKMQ (reference sequence). The CDR3 has 13 residues. Germline DNA was also extracted, and blood RNA was taken from unsorted whole blood.

The specimen was peripheral blood. The TCR was taken from a man aged 35 to 55 with primary liver carcinoma and hepatitis B virus infection. V and J are TRBV13 and TRBJ2-5; D unclear. CDR3 residues: CASKMGMEETQYF. CDR3 DNA: TGTGCCAGTAAGATGGGGATGGAAGAGACCCAGTACTTC.